This T cell receptor (beta chain) was profiled in a study of technical replicates of blood from a few donors. Germline CDR1 LGHNA, CDR2 YNFKEQ. This CDR3 spans 16 amino acids. The ends lost 1 base at V and 1 base at J; junction bases unmatched: 5. Sequencing used immunoSEQ multiplex PCR; TCRdb keeps in-frame clones, though not all of them. The sample includes roughly 60,000 clones, around 91% seen only once; the top ten take less than 5%. This clone came up a few times. This sequence was found in a human donor in good health. Some clones in this sample may be carry-over from other donors' samples. Sequenced: PBMCs. This chain links TRBV4-2 with TRBJ2-7, with 9 bases identical to TRBD2. CDR3 nucleotide sequence: TGTGCCAGCAGCCAAGGTGTAGCGGGAGAATCCTACGAGCAGTACTTC. Translation gives CASSQGVAGESYEQYF.